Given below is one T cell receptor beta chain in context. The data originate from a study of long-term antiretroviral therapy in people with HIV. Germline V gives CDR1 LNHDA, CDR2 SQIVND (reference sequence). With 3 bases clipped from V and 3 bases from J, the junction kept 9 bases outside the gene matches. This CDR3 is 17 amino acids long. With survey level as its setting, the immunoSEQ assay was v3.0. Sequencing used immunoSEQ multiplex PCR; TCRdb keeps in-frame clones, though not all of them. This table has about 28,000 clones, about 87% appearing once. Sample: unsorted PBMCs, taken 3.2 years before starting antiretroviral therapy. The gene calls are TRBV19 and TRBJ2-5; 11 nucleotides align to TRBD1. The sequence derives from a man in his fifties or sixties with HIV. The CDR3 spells CASSMPYPGQGEETQYF. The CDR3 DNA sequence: TGTGCCAGTAGTATGCCCTATCCGGGACAGGGGGAAGAGACCCAGTACTTC.